This T cell receptor beta chain was captured by sequencing in a study of cytomegalovirus exposure and HLA in healthy donors. Findings of the study overall: Cytomegalovirus status was reportedly diagnosed by the classifier with high sensitivity and specificity.

Comments on this clone: Antigen unknown.

V gave up 1 base and J gave up 0 bases; unmatched junction bases: 9. Per germline, CDR1 SGHDN and CDR2 FVKESK. This CDR3 contains 18 residues. The study ran its PCR with 60 Vbeta and 13 Jbeta primers. Generated by immunoSEQ multiplex PCR, the TCRdb table keeps only in-frame clones and is missing some. The sample has 83,000 or so clones, around four fifths seen once. The J gene is TRBJ1-1, the V gene TRBV14; the match to TRBD1 covers 9 bases. Sequencing used PBMCs. The source of this sequence is a young man in good health and CMV-seropositive. The CDR3 DNA follows: TGTGCCAGCAGCCAAGGCGGGACAGGGCCCTTGATGAACACTGAAGCTTTCTTT. As protein: CASSQGGTGPLMNTEAFF.